This TCR beta chain derives from a study of blood T cell repertoires in COVID-19. Across the study: Sites in the United States, Italy and Spain provided acute and convalescent COVID-19 samples.

This clone has a single count. Repertoires were generated with immunoSEQ multiplex PCR, while TCRdb's copy carries only in-frame clones and drops some. The sample consists of 400,000 to 450,000 clones, more than 70% of them appearing once. V was shortened by 3 bases and J by 6 bases, with 9 bases between the two germline ends. The germline CDR1 and CDR2 sequences are SGDLS and YYNGEE. This CDR3 is 12 amino acids long. The chain is built from TRBV9 and TRBJ1-2; TRBD1 is a possible D gene (6 bases). The sample was peripheral blood. This TCR was recovered from a woman between 50 and 59 years old with COVID-19, enrolled during active disease. CDR3 residues: CASSAGQNGYTF. The CDR3 DNA is TGTGCCAGCAGCGCGGGACAAAATGGCTACACCTTC.